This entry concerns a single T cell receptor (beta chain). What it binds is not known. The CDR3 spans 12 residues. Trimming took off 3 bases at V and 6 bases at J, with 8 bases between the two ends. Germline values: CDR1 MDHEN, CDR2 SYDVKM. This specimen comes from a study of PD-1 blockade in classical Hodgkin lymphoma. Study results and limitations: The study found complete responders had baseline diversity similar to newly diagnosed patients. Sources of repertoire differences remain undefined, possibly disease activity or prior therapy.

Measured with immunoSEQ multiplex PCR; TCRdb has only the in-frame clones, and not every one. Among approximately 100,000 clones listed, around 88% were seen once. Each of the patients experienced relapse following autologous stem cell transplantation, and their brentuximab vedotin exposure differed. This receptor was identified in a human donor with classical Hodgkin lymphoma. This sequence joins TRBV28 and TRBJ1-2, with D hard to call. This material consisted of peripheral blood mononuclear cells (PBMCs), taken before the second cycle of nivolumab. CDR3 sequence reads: CASSFGSDGYTF. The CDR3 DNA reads TGTGCCAGCAGTTTTGGGTCGGATGGCTACACCTTC.